What follows is one T cell receptor (beta chain) and its context. The read ends 3 residues shy of where the CDR3 ends; the end is completed using the germline J gene. Repertoires were generated with immunoSEQ multiplex PCR, while TCRdb's copy carries only in-frame clones and drops some. The sample's table shows about 32,000 clones. Between the trimmed V and J ends, which lost 5 bases and 9 bases, there was a span of 14 bases. CDR3 length: 13 residues. Germline CDR1 reads SNHLY; CDR2 reads FYNNEI. These data originate in a study of T cells in women clearing cervical HPV infection. The sample was blood buffy coat. The TCR sequence derives from a woman between 18 and 69 years old with a cervical HPV16 infection that either progressed to CIN3+ or cleared (not recorded which). This rearrangement joins TRBV2 to TRBJ2-1; D gene uncertain. CDR3 in amino acids: CASSISALGEQFF. The sequenced part of the CDR3 DNA is TGTGCCAGCAGTATAAGCGCCTTGGGTGAG.